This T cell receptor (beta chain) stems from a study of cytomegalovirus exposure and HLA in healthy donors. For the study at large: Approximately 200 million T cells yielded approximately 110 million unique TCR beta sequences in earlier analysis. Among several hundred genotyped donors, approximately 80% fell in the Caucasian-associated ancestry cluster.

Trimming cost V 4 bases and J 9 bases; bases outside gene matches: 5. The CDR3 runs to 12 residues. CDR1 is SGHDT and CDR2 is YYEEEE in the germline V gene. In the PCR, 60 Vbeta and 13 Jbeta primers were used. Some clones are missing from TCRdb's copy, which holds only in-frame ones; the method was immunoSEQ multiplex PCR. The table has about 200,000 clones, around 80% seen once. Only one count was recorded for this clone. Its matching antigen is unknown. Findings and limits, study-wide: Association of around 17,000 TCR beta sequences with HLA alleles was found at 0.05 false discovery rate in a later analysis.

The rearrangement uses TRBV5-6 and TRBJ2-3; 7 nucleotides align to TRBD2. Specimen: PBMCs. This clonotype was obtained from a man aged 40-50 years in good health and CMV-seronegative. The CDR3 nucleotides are TGTGCCAGCAGCGCGAGCGGGAAAACGCAGTATTTT. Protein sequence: CASSASGKTQYF.